This T cell receptor beta chain originates from a study of CD8+ T cells in alopecia areata (dated by TCRdb to between 2018 and 2020). Notes on the research overall: Treated patients were enrolled in an open-label pilot trial of oral tofacitinib, 5 to 10 mg twice daily, for moderate-to-severe alopecia areata. Tofacitinib was administered for 6 to 18 months, and 6 months of follow-up off drug were then conducted to assess delayed response and recurrence. In treated patients, disease severity was measured using the SALT score, which gives the percentage of scalp surface area affected. In both human patients and the C3H/HeJ mouse model, the study applied high-throughput TCRbeta sequencing to look at T cell clonal expansion in alopecia areata. Scalp tissue and sorted CD4+ and CD8+ peripheral blood T cells from patchy and totalis/universalis alopecia areata patients and from healthy controls were covered by human TCRbeta sequencing. Tofacitinib-treated patients had biopsies at baseline and at 4 and 24 weeks of treatment, with a later scalp biopsy in several patients. Scalp clonality was compared across normal scalp (n=4), patchy alopecia areata scalp (n=8), and alopecia totalis/universalis scalp (n=8). RNA was extracted with the PAXgene miRNA kit for fixed scalp, the miRNeasy kit for PBMCs, and the RNeasy kit for mouse skin. immunoSEQ multiplex PCR using 35 Vbeta forward primers and 13 Jbeta reverse primers was used to amplify TCRbeta CDR3 regions.

The treatment or condition label on this specimen signifies: oral pan-JAK inhibitor, 5-10 mg twice daily. From alopecia areata patients, peripheral blood was collected along with lesional scalp punch biopsies. PBMCs were isolated by density centrifugation and stained for CD3, CD4 and CD8, after which CD4+ and CD8+ T cells were sorted on a FACSAria. The library was obtained by the immunoSEQ multiplex PCR assay. For TCR sequencing, RNA was extracted from every sample and reverse transcribed into cDNA to serve as template. SuperScript III was used for first-strand cDNA synthesis, primed with a 2:1 mix of oligo-dT and random hexamers. A synthetic immune receptor repertoire was used to measure amplification bias, and any remaining bias was corrected computationally. As for how the authors treated the data: Raw reads were preprocessed for error removal, and CDR3 was defined according to IMGT conventions as running from the conserved cysteine to phenylalanine. Clonality was calculated as 1 minus Shannon entropy normalized by log2 of the number of productive unique TCRs. Scalp TCRbeta sequences were cross-referenced with sorted blood CD4 and CD8 repertoires so that the CD4 or CD8 identity of scalp clones could be inferred. In its TCRdb copy, this immuneACCESS table keeps in-frame sequences only and misses some clones. Where compared with another copy, unresolved V genes explain less than half of these, and the others have no known cause. V and J calls and clone size are as listed in that table; D and trimming were resolved from the DNA. The sample table contains approximately 180,000 clones; only one count was recorded for about 65% of them. The biggest ten clones account for about 1.3% of the sample.

General study outcomes and caveats: TCR sequences shared between patients were less clear than in mice, possibly partly because of HLA diversity in the patient population. Compared with normal scalp, lesional scalp, particularly in alopecia totalis/universalis, had higher clonality and more expanded CD8+ clones, which suggests antigenic drive. Unlike mouse skin, where gammadelta T cells dominate, normal human skin contains resident alphabeta T cells that get sequenced too, which complicates analysis of the scalp TCR repertoire. Because the treated cohort was small and included a single nonresponder, larger studies are needed to assess links between baseline CD8+ expansion and response. Scalp clonality and the number of expanded CD8+ clones among the top 100 scalp clones were significantly decreased by tofacitinib. Many expanded lesional clones persisted in scalp and blood during tofacitinib treatment, which may partly explain relapse after stopping treatment.

For this clone: This receptor's antigen is unknown. One base away there is no much larger clone; base qualities are not given.

The sample in question was CD4+ T cells sorted from blood, obtained between weeks 47 and 50, from a patient treated with tofacitinib. The source of this sequence is a human donor with alopecia areata.

The DNA is TGCGCCAGCAGCCAAGAGGGGCTCGTCCGGAATGAGCAGTTCTTC. This encodes CASSQEGLVRNEQFF. The chain links TRBV4-3 with TRBJ2-1; the D gene is perhaps TRBD1, on 5 matching bases. The germline ends are 13 bases apart after V is trimmed by 0 bases and J by 7 bases. Looking up the germline V gene yields CDR1 LGHNA and CDR2 YSLEER. From cysteine to phenylalanine, the CDR3 is 15 amino acids long. Left in the record is the CDR3 DNA by itself, 45 bases read in frame from the first base.